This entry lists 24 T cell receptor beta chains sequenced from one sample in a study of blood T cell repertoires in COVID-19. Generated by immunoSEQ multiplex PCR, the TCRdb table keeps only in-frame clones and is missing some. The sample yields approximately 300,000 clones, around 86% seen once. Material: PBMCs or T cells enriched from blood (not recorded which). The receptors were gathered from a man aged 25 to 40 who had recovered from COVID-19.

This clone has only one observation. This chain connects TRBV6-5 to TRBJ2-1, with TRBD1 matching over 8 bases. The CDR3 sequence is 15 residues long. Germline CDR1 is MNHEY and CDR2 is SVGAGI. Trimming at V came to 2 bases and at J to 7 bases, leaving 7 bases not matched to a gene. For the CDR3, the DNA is TGTGCCAGCAGTTACCCCGGACAGGGTCAAAATGAGCAGTTCTTC. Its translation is CASSYPGQGQNEQFF.

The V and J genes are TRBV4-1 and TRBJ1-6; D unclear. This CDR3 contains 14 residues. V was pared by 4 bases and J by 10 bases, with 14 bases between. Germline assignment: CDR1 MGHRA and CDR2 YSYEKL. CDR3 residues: CASSPEDSASPLHF. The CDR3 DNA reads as TGCGCCAGCAGCCCGGAGGACTCAGCCTCACCCCTCCACTTT.

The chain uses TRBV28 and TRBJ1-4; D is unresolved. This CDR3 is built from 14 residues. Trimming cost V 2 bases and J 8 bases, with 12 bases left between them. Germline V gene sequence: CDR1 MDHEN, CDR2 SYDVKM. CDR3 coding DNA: TGTGCCAGCAGTTTACTCCTTACAGCCGAAAAACTGTTTTTT. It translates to CASSLLLTAEKLFF.

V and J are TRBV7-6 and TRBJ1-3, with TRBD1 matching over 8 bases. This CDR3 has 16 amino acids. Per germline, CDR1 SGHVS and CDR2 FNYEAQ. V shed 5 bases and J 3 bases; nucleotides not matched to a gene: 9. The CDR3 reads CASSGTDRAFGNTIYF. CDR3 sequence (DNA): TGTGCCAGCAGCGGTACGGACAGGGCTTTTGGAAACACCATATATTTT. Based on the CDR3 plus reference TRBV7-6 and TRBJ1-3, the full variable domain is GAGVSQSPRYKVTKRGQDVALRCDPISGHVSLYWYRQALGQGPEFLTYFNYEAQQDKSGLPNDRFSAERPEGSISTLTIQRTEQRDSAMYRCASSGTDRAFGNTIYFGEGSWLTVV.

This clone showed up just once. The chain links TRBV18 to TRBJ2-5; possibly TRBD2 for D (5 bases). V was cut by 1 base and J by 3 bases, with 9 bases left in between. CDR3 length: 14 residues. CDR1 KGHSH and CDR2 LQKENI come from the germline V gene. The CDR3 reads CASSPRAGEETQYF. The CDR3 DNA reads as TGTGCCAGCTCACCACGGGCCGGGGAAGAGACCCAGTACTTC.

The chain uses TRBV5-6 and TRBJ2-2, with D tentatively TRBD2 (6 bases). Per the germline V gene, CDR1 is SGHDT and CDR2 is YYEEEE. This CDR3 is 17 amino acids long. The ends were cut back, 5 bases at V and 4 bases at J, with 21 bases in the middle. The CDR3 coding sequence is TGTGCCAGCAGACGGAGGGCGGGGTCTGGTACCACCGGGGAGCTGTTTTTT. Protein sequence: CASRRRAGSGTTGELFF.

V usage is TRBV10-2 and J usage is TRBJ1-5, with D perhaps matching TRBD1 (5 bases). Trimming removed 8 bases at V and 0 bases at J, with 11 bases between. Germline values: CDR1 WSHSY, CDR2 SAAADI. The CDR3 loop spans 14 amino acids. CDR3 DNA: TGCGCCAGCGCCCAGACAGATAGCAATCAGCCCCAGCATTTT. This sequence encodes CASAQTDSNQPQHF.

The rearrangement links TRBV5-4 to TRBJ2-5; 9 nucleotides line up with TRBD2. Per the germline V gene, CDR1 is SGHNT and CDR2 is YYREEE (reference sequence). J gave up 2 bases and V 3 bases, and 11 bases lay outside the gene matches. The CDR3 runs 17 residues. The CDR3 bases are TGTGCCAGCAGCTCGGATGGCGGGGGGGCAGGGCAAGAGACCCAGTACTTC. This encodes CASSSDGGGAGQETQYF. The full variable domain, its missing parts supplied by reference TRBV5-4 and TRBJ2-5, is ETGVTQSPTHLIKTRGQQVTLRCSSQSGHNTVSWYQQALGQGPQFIFQYYREEENGRGNFPPRFSGLQFPNYSSELNVNALELDDSALYLCASSSDGGGAGQETQYFGPGTRLLVL.

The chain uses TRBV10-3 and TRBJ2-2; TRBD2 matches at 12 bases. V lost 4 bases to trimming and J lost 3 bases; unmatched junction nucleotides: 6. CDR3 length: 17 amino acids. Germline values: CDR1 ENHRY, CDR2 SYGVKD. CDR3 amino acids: CAISGASGGADTGELFF. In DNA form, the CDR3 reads TGTGCCATCAGTGGGGCTAGCGGGGGGGCCGACACCGGGGAGCTGTTTTTT.

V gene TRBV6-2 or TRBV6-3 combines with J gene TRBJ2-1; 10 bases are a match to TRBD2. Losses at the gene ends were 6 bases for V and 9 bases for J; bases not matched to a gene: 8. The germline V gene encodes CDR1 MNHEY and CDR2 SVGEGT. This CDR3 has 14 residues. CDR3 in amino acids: CASSRSGRAVEQFF. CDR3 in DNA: TGTGCCAGCAGCCGAAGCGGGAGGGCCGTTGAGCAGTTCTTC.

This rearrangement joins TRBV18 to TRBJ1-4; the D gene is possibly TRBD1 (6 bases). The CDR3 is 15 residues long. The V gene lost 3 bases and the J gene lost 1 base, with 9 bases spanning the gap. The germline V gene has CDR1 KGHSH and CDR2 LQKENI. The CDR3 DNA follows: TGTGCCAGCTCACCGATGACAGGAACTAATGAAAAACTGTTTTTT. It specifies CASSPMTGTNEKLFF.

In DNA, the CDR3 is TGTGCCAGCAGTGGGGACAGGGTACCGTTTAGCGGGGAGCTGTTTTTT. Residues: CASSGDRVPFSGELFF. The chain recombines TRBV6-1 with TRBJ2-2; 9 positions match TRBD1. This CDR3 is built from 16 residues. CDR1 and CDR2 from the germline V gene are MNHNS and SASEGT. V lost 4 bases to trimming and J lost 7 bases; unmatched junction nucleotides: 10.

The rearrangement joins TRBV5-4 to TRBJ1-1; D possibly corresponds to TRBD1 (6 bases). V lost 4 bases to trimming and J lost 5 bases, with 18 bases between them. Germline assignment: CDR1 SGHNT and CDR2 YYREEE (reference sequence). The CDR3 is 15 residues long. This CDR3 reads CASSVYRDGGTEAFF. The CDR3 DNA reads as TGTGCCAGCAGCGTGTACAGGGATGGGGGTACTGAAGCTTTCTTT.

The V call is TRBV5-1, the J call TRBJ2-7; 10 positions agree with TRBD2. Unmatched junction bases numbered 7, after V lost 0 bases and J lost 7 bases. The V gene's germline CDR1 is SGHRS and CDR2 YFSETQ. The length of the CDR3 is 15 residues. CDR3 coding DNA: TGCGCCAGCAGCTTGGGGCCTAGCGGGAGTAGTGAGCAGTACTTC. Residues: CASSLGPSGSSEQYF.

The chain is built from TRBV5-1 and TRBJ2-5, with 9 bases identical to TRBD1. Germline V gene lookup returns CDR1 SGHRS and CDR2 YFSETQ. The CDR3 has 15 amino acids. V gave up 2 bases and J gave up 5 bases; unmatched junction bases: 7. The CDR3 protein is CASSFTGQGWETQYF. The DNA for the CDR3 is TGCGCCAGCAGCTTTACCGGACAGGGGTGGGAGACCCAGTACTTC.

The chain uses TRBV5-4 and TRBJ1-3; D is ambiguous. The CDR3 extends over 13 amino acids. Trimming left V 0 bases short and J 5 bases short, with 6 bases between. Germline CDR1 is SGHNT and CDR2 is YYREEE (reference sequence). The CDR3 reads CASSLDSRNTIYF. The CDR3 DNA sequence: TGTGCCAGCAGCTTGGACAGCCGAAACACCATATATTTT.

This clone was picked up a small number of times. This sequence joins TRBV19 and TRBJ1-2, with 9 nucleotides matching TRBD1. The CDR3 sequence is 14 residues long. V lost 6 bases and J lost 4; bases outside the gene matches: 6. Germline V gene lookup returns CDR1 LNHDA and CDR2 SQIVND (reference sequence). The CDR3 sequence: CASSPNRGLYGYTF. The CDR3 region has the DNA TGTGCCAGTAGCCCAAACAGGGGGCTCTATGGCTACACCTTC.

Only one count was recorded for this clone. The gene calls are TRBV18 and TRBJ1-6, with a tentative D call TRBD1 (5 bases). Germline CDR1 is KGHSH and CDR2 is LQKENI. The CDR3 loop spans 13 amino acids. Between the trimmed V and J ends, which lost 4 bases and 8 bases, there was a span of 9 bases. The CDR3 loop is CASSQGLDSPLHF. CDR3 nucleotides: TGTGCCAGCTCACAGGGGCTGGATTCACCCCTCCACTTT.

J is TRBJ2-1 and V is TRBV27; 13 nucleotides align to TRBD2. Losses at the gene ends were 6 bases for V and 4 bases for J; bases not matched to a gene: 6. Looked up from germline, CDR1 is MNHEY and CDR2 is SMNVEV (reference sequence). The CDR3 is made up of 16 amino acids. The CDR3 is CASRYQGLAGYNEQFF. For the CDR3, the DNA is TGTGCCAGCAGGTACCAGGGACTAGCGGGGTACAATGAGCAGTTCTTC.

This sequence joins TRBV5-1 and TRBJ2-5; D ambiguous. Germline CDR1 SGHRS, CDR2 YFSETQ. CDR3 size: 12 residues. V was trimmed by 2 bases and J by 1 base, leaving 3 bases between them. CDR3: CASSFGQETQYF. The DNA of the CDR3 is TGCGCCAGCAGCTTCGGCCAAGAGACCCAGTACTTC. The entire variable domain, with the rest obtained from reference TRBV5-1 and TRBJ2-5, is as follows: KAGVTQTPRYLIKTRGQQVTLSCSPISGHRSVSWYQQTPGQGLQFLFEYFSETQRNKGNFPGRFSGRQFSNSRSEMNVSTLELGDSALYLCASSFGQETQYFGPGTRLLVL.

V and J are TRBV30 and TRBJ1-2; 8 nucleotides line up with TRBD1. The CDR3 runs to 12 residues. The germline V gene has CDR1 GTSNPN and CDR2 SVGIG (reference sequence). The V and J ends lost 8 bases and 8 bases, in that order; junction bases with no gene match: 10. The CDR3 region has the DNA TGTGCCAAAGACAGGGGCGATGGGGGCTACACCTTC. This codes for CAKDRGDGGYTF. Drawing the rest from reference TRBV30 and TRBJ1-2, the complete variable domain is SQTIHQWPATLVQPVGSPLSLECTVEGTSNPNLYWYRQAAGRGLQLLFYSVGIGQISSEVPQNLSASRPQDRQFILSSKKLLLSDSGFYLCAKDRGDGGYTFGSGTRLTVV.

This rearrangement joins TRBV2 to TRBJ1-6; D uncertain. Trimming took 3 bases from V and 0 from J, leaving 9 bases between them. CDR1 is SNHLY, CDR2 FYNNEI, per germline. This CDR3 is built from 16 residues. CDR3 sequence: CASSDQESSYNSPLHF. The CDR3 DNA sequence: TGTGCCAGCAGTGATCAGGAAAGCTCCTATAATTCACCCCTCCACTTT.

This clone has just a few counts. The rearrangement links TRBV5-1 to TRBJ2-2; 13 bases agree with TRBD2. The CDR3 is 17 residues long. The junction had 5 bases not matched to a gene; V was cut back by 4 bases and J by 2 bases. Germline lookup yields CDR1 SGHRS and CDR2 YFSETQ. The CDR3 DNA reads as TGCGCCAGCAGCAAGGGACTAGCGGGGTTCAACACCGGGGAGCTGTTTTTT. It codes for CASSKGLAGFNTGELFF.

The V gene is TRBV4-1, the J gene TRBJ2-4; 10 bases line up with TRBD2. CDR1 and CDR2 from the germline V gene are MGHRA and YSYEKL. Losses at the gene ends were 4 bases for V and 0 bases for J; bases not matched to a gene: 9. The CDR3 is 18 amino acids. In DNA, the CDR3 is TGCGCCAGCAGCCTTGGACTAGCGGAGGGACTAGCCAAAAACATTCAGTACTTC. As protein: CASSLGLAEGLAKNIQYF.